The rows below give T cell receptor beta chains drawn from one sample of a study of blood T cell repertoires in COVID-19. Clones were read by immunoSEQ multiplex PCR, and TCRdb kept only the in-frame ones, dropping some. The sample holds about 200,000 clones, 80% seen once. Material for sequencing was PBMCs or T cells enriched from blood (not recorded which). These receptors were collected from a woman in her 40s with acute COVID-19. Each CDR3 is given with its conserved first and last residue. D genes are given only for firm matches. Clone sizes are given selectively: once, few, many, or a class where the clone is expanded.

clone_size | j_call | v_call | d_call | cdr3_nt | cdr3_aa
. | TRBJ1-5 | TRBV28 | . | TGTGCCAGCAGTTTATGGGGGGGTTTAGATAGCAATCAGCCCCAGCATTTT | CASSLWGGLDSNQPQHF
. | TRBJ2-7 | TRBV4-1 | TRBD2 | TGCGCCAGCAGCCAGGGACTAGCGGGCAGGTCCTACGAGCAGTACTTC | CASSQGLAGRSYEQYF
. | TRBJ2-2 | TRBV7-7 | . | TGTGCTAGCAGCTTAGATGCGGGGAACACCGGGGAGCTGTTTTTT | CASSLDAGNTGELFF
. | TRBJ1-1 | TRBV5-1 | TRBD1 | TGCGCCAGCAGCCTGCGGGGGGGCCAGGGACAGGGGAGCGCTGAAGCTTTCTTT | CASSLRGGQGQGSAEAFF
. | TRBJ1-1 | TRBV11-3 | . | TGTGCCAGCAGCTTAGGCGAACAGGGAGCAGCTTTCTTT | CASSLGEQGAAFF
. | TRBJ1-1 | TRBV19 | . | TGTGCCAGTAGAGCAAACGGACGCCCGGAGGGGTGGAACACTGAAGCTTTCTTT | CASRANGRPEGWNTEAFF
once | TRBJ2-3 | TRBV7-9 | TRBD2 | TGTGCCAGCAGCCGAGTTGTAGCGGGAGGCACAGATACGCAGTATTTT | CASSRVVAGGTDTQYF
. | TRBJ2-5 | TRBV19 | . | TGTGCCAGTAGTCCTTTTATACAAGAGACCCAGTACTTC | CASSPFIQETQYF
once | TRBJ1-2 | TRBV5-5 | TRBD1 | TGTGCCAGCAGCTTAAGGACAGGGGGGAACTATGGCTACACCTTC | CASSLRTGGNYGYTF
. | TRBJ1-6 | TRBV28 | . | TGTGCCAGCCGGCGGGCGGACGCAGCCTCCTATAATTCACCCCTCCACTTT | CASRRADAASYNSPLHF
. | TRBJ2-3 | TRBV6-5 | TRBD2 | TGTGCCAGCAGGCAGACTAGCGGGAGGGTTGGTACGCAGTATTTT | CASRQTSGRVGTQYF
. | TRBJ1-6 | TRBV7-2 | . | TGTGCCAGCAGCTCGCAGGGTAGATCACCCCTCCACTTT | CASSSQGRSPLHF
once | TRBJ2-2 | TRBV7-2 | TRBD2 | TGTGCCAGCAGCCTATACGGGGGGAGCACCGGGGAGCTGTTTTTT | CASSLYGGSTGELFF
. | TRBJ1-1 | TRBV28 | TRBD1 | TGTGCCAGCAGTTCTTACCGGTTCACCGGACAGGCCCAAAACACTGAAGCTTTCTTT | CASSSYRFTGQAQNTEAFF
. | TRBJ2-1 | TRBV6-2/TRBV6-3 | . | TGTGCCAGCAGTTCGTCAGGGCACGAGCAGTTCTTC | CASSSSGHEQFF
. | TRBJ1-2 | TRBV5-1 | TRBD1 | TGCGCCAGCAGCCCGACAGGGGGCGACTATGGCTACACCTTC | CASSPTGGDYGYTF
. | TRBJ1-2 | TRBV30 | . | TGTGCCTGGTCCCCCGGGAGGAAATCCTATGGCTACACCTTC | CAWSPGRKSYGYTF
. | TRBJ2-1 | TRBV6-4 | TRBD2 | TGTGCCAGCAGTGACATGCGGGGGAATGAGCAGTTCTTC | CASSDMRGNEQFF
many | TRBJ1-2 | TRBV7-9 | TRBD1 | TGTGCCAGCAGTTTGACGATAGGACAGGGACATGGCTACACCTTC | CASSLTIGQGHGYTF
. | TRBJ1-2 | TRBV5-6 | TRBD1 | TGTGCCAGCAGCCCATGGACAGGGGAAGGGGGCCCCTATGGCTACACCTTC | CASSPWTGEGGPYGYTF
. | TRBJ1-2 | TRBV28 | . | TGTGCCAGCAGTCTGGCACAGGGCGGCTATGGCTACACCTTC | CASSLAQGGYGYTF
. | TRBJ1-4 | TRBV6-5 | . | TGTGCCAGCAGTCCAAACAGGGACTATGATGAAAAACTGTTTTTT | CASSPNRDYDEKLFF
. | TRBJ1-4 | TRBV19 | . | TGTGCCAGTAGTATTTGGGGGCCGGCGGCTAATGAAAAACTGTTTTTT | CASSIWGPAANEKLFF
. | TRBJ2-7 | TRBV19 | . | TGTGCCAGTAGTGCGGGACAGCGTACCTACGAGCAGTACTTC | CASSAGQRTYEQYF
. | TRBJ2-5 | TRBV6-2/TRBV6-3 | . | TGTGCCAGCAGTTTTCGGGTTGGTGGAGAGACCCAGTACTTC | CASSFRVGGETQYF
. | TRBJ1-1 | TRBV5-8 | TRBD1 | TGTGCCAGCAGCCTAATACGACAGGGGCCGAACACTGAAGCTTTCTTT | CASSLIRQGPNTEAFF
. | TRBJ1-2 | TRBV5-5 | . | TGTGCCAGCAGCAGTACAGCTAACTATGGCTACACCTTC | CASSSTANYGYTF
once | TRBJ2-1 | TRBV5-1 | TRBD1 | TGCGCCAGCAGCCCCGGACAGGGCAGCTACAATGAGCAGTTCTTC | CASSPGQGSYNEQFF
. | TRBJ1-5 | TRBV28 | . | TGTGCCAGCAGTTTAGGGTTCGGGGAGAATCAGCCCCAGCATTTT | CASSLGFGENQPQHF
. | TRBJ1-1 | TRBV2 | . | TGTGCCAGCAGTGATGGGCCGCCGAACACTGAAGCTTTCTTT | CASSDGPPNTEAFF
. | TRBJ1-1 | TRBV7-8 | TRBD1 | TGTGCCAGCAGCCCCACCTGGACAGGGCAGAACACTGAAGCTTTCTTT | CASSPTWTGQNTEAFF
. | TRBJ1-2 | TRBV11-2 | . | TGTGCCAGCAGCTCCAGGGGAGCGAACTATGGCTACACCTTC | CASSSRGANYGYTF
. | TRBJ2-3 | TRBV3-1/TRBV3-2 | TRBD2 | TGTGCCAGCAGCCAAGAGCGGGGGGGAGACCTCACAGATACGCAGTATTTT | CASSQERGGDLTDTQYF
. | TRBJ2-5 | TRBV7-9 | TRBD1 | TGTGCCAGCAGCTCAGGACAGGGTGCCGAGACCCAGTACTTC | CASSSGQGAETQYF
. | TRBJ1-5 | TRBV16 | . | TGTGCCAGCAGCCAATCTTCGGGGGGGCCCGAGCCCCAGCATTTT | CASSQSSGGPEPQHF
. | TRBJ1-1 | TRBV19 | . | TGTGCCAGTAGTAGACCCCGAGCGGCGAACACTGAAGCTTTCTTT | CASSRPRAANTEAFF
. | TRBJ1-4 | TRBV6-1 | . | TGTGCCAGCAGTGAAAGACAGTTTAATGAAAAACTGTTTTTT | CASSERQFNEKLFF
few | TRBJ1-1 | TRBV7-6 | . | TGTGCCAGCAGCTTAAACGGGGAAAACACTGAAGCTTTCTTT | CASSLNGENTEAFF
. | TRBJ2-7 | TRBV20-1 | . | TGCAGTGCTCCAAGCCCATACGAGCAGTACTTC | CSAPSPYEQYF
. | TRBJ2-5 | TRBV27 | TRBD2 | TGTGCCAGCAGTTCCCCCGGGACTAGAGGAAAGCAAGAGACCCAGTACTTC | CASSSPGTRGKQETQYF
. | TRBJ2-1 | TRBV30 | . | TGTGCCTGGAGTGGCGTGGGAGGCTCATCGAGCTCCTACAATGAGCAGTTCTTC | CAWSGVGGSSSSYNEQFF
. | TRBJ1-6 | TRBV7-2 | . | TGTGCCAGCAGCCCCCGACAGGTTCTCTCCTATAATTCACCCCTCCACTTT | CASSPRQVLSYNSPLHF
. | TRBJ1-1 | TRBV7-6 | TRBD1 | TGTGCCAGCAGCTTAGGTGGGACAGCGAACACTGAAGCTTTCTTT | CASSLGGTANTEAFF
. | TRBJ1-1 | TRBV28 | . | TGTGCCAGCAGTTTTGCGGGGGCGTCTGAAGCTTTCTTT | CASSFAGASEAFF
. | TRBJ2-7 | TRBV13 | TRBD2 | TGTGCCAGCAGCTTAGCGGGGGGGAGCTCCTACGAGCAGTACTTC | CASSLAGGSSYEQYF
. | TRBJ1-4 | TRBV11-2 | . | TGTGCCAGCAGCTTAATTGGCAGGGGTAATGAAAAACTGTTTTTT | CASSLIGRGNEKLFF
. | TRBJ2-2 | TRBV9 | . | TGTGCCAGCAGCGTAGGAGACAGGGAGGACGGGGAGCTGTTTTTT | CASSVGDREDGELFF
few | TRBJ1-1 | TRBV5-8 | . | TGTGCCAGCAGCCTCCTAGTCGGGCGGGACACTGAAGCTTTCTTT | CASSLLVGRDTEAFF
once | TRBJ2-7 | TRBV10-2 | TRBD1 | TGCGCCAGCAGTGGACGGGACAGGGATATCTCCTACGAGCAGTACTTC | CASSGRDRDISYEQYF
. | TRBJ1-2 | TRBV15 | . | TGTGCCACCAGTCGGACGGGATTGGGCTATGGCTACACCTTC | CATSRTGLGYGYTF
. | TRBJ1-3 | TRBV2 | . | TGTGCCAGCAGTCCTCTAAACGGAAACACCATATATTTT | CASSPLNGNTIYF
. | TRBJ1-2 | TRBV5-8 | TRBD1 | TGTGCCAGCAGCTTGGCCCAGGACAGGGCAAATGGCTACACCTTC | CASSLAQDRANGYTF
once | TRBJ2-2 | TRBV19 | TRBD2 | TGTGCCAGTAGTTTGTTCCCAGCGGGAGCGCCGGGCACCGGGGAGCTGTTTTTT | CASSLFPAGAPGTGELFF
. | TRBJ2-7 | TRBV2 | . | TGTGCCAGCAGGGACGACAGGAGCGAGCAGTACTTC | CASRDDRSEQYF
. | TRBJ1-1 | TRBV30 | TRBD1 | TGTGCCTGGAGTTCGAAGGACAGGGGGCTTGGCACTGAAGCTTTCTTT | CAWSSKDRGLGTEAFF
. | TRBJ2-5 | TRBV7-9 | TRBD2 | TGTGCCAGCAGCACCCATAGCGGGATGCCCCTGGAGACCCAGTACTTC | CASSTHSGMPLETQYF
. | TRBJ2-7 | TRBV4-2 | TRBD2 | TGTGCCAGCAGCCAAGAGTTAGGGCGGGAGGTAGACGAGCAGTACTTC | CASSQELGREVDEQYF
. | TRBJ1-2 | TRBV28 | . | TGTGCCAGCAGTTCCCCCGGGGGTTTTTGGGGCTACACCTTC | CASSSPGGFWGYTF
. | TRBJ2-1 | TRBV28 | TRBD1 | TGTGCCAGCAGTTTAATTGGACAGGGGAAGTTCGATGAGCAGTTCTTC | CASSLIGQGKFDEQFF